The 2 T cell receptor beta chains listed next were all sequenced from one sample in a study of Graves' ophthalmopathy and Graves' hyperthyroidism listed by TCRdb under 2018. Sequenced using an Illumina HiSeq 2000. For repertoire sequencing, TCR beta CDR3 regions were amplified from RNA transcripts. The first round was an RT-PCR using HTBI primers with the Qiagen OneStep RT-PCR kit, and this first round was followed by a second-round multiplex PCR, then size selection and purification. In TCRdb, the public reads were trimmed at Q25 with fastp and aligned with MiXCR, with productive beta chains retained. Merged by CDR3 protein, the rows form single entries marked with the most common genes and DNA. Within this sample are approximately 460,000 distinct CDR3 sequences, with about an eighth of them counted one time only. About a tenth of the sample goes to the ten largest clones. The sample was blood. The receptors originated from a woman under 40 with Graves' ophthalmopathy. Donor details come from another sample of the same person, matched by shared clones.

This CDR3 reads CASSPGGGAEYNGYTF. CDR3 DNA sequence: TGTGCCAGCTCACCTGGAGGGGGCGCCGAGTATAATGGCTACACCTTC. The rearrangement joins TRBV18 to TRBJ1-2, with TRBD1 matching over 7 bases. The CDR3 consists of 16 residues. With 3 bases clipped from V and 6 bases from J, the junction kept 13 bases outside the gene matches. Germline V gives CDR1 KGHSH, CDR2 LQKENI.

There are many counts of this clonotype. This chain uses TRBV28 with TRBJ2-7, with TRBD2 matching over 9 bases. Per the germline V gene, CDR1 is MDHEN and CDR2 is SYDVKM. This CDR3 is 14 amino acids long. The J segment lost 3 bases and the V segment lost 7 bases, leaving 7 bases of the junction unmatched. The CDR3 region is CASNLGSGSYEQYF. The CDR3 DNA follows: TGTGCCAGCAACCTGGGTAGCGGGAGCTACGAGCAGTACTTC.